The next 30 T cell receptor beta chains were all read from a single sample in a study of CD8+ T cells in alopecia areata. Following RNA extraction, reverse transcription yielded cDNA that acted as the sequencing template. Method: immunoSEQ multiplex PCR; TCRdb's copy keeps in-frame clones and lacks some. In the table there are under 70,000 clones, about three fifths of which are singletons. The specimen was CD8+ T cells sorted from blood, collected at week 0. The receptors derive from a human donor with alopecia areata.

CDR3 bases: TGTGCCAGTAGTATATCCCCGCTCTTCTACGAGCAGTACTTC. It translates to CASSISPLFYEQYF. The chain carries TRBV19 and TRBJ2-7; D remains unclear. This CDR3 is 14 amino acids long. In germline, CDR1 is LNHDA, CDR2 SQIVND (reference sequence). Trimming cost V 2 bases and J 3 bases, with 11 bases left between them.

The chain links TRBV29-1 to TRBJ2-5, with TRBD1 identical over 9 bases. Germline V lookup: CDR1 SQVTM, CDR2 ANQGSEA. Trimming took 4 bases from V and 4 from J; bases not matched to a gene: 13. There are 16 residues in the CDR3. The CDR3 here is CSVVVWSDRGRETQYF. The CDR3 region has the DNA TGCAGCGTTGTGGTATGGTCGGACAGGGGTCGAGAGACCCAGTACTTC.

This clone was counted between two and nine times. This sequence joins TRBV6-6 and TRBJ2-3; D remains ambiguous. CDR3 length equals 14 residues. CDR1 MNHNY and CDR2 SVGAGI come from the germline V gene (reference sequence). Trimming pared 0 bases from V and 4 bases from J, leaving 8 bases between. CDR3 coding DNA: TGTGCCAGCAGTTACTCGACTCCCTCAGATACGCAGTATTTT. It translates to CASSYSTPSDTQYF.

The chain carries TRBV27 and TRBJ2-7; tentative D call: TRBD1 (5 bases). Germline V gives CDR1 MNHEY, CDR2 SMNVEV (reference sequence). Trimming pared 2 bases from V and 0 bases from J, leaving 14 bases between. The CDR3 is 16 residues long. CDR3 loop: CASSLISQGFSYEQYF. The DNA for the CDR3 is TGTGCCAGCAGTTTAATTTCTCAGGGCTTCTCCTACGAGCAGTACTTC.

The chain links TRBV5-1 to TRBJ1-1; TRBD1 might be the D (5 bases). Deletions cut 3 bases from V and 8 bases from J, with 11 bases between. Germline CDR1 reads SGHRS; CDR2 reads YFSETQ. The CDR3 loop spans 12 amino acids. The CDR3 loop reads CASSSDSREAFF. The CDR3 coding sequence is TGCGCCAGCAGCTCCGACAGCCGGGAAGCTTTCTTT.

This clone was found once. This rearrangement joins TRBV6-5 to TRBJ1-2; D not certain. Germline assignment: CDR1 MNHEY and CDR2 SVGAGI. Trimming took 5 bases from V and 6 from J, leaving 16 bases between them. The CDR3 contains 14 residues. CDR3 nucleotide sequence: TGTGCCAGCAGTCGCTCGGCGAGCCGGGATGGCTACACCTTC. It codes for CASSRSASRDGYTF.

In this sample, this clone turned up a few times. This chain connects TRBV7-2 to TRBJ2-1, with 8 bases that match TRBD2. This CDR3 is 15 amino acids long. In germline, CDR1 is SGHTA, CDR2 FQGNSA. V lost 1 base to trimming and J lost 6 bases; unmatched junction nucleotides: 5. CDR3 sequence (DNA): TGTGCCAGCAGCTTAGGCATAGCGGGACTCAATGAGCAGTTCTTC. Encoded protein: CASSLGIAGLNEQFF.

This clone was counted between two and nine times. The V call is TRBV29-1, the J call TRBJ2-1, with 8 nucleotides matching TRBD1. Germline CDR1 SQVTM, CDR2 ANQGSEA. This CDR3 contains 13 residues. V gave up 5 bases and J gave up 3 bases; unmatched junction bases: 3. The CDR3 DNA is TGCAGCGTTCACAGGGGGAACTACAATGAGCAGTTCTTC. It translates to CSVHRGNYNEQFF.

The rearrangement uses TRBV30 and TRBJ2-7; no clear D gene. V lost 4 bases, J lost 3 bases, and 7 bases lay in between. The CDR3 has 11 residues. Germline V gene sequence: CDR1 GTSNPN, CDR2 SVGIG (reference sequence). CDR3 bases: TGTGCCTGGACACACAGCTACGAGCAGTACTTC. Amino acids: CAWTHSYEQYF.

The chain carries TRBV5-1 and TRBJ2-7; D is possibly TRBD2 (6 bases). V gave up 2 bases and J gave up 3 bases, with 18 bases separating them. The CDR3 extends over 16 amino acids. Per the germline V gene, CDR1 is SGHRS and CDR2 is YFSETQ. The CDR3 DNA reads TGCGCCAGCAGCTTACAGCCGGGAGAGGGGTACTACGAGCAGTACTTC. Its translation is CASSLQPGEGYYEQYF.

This clone was found a few times. The chain carries TRBV7-3 and TRBJ2-3, with D perhaps matching TRBD1 (5 bases). Germline V CDR1 and CDR2: SGHTA, FQGTGA. V lost 2 bases to trimming and J lost 5 bases, with 11 bases between them. The CDR3 has 14 residues. The CDR3 nucleotides are TGTGCCAGCAGCTTATCAGGGTATATAGATACGCAGTATTTT. The encoded protein is CASSLSGYIDTQYF.

This sequence joins TRBV9 and TRBJ1-2; D not resolved. Germline loops: CDR1 SGDLS, CDR2 YYNGEE. The V and J ends lost 4 bases and 3 bases respectively, with 16 bases between them. CDR3 size: 15 residues. CDR3 bases: TGTGCCAGCAGCCCCTGGGGTGGTCCCGACTATGGCTACACCTTC. Its translation is CASSPWGGPDYGYTF.

This clone occurred a few times. V and J are TRBV4-1 and TRBJ2-1, with 7 bases that match TRBD2. This CDR3 is built from 15 residues. Losses at the gene ends were 4 bases for V and 2 bases for J; bases not matched to a gene: 5. CDR1 and CDR2 from the germline V gene are MGHRA and YSYEKL. The CDR3 DNA reads as TGCGCCAGCAGCCCGCTAGCGGCCGCCTACAATGAGCAGTTCTTC. It specifies CASSPLAAAYNEQFF.

The V and J genes are TRBV4-2 and TRBJ2-3; 7 bases line up with TRBD2. The germline V gene has CDR1 LGHNA and CDR2 YNFKEQ. CDR3 length: 13 amino acids. CDR3 sequence (DNA): TGTGCTAGCGGGCGTACTAGCACAGATACGCAGTATTTT. It encodes CASGRTSTDTQYF.

This clone appeared a few times. The gene calls are TRBV29-1 and TRBJ1-6; the D gene is possibly TRBD1 (6 bases). The CDR3 runs to 14 residues. Germline-derived CDR1 and CDR2 are SQVTM and ANQGSEA. Trimming shortened V by 5 bases and J by 7 bases, and 15 bases separated the two germline ends. CDR3 protein: CSVSFQDRNSPLHF. DNA for the CDR3: TGCAGCGTTTCTTTCCAGGACAGAAATTCACCCCTCCACTTT.

The rearrangement links TRBV30 to TRBJ2-2; TRBD2 might be the D (5 bases). V lost 8 bases and J lost 5, with 9 bases in between. CDR3 length equals 11 residues. CDR1 GTSNPN and CDR2 SVGIG come from the germline V gene (reference sequence). The CDR3: CAQRITGELFF. The CDR3 DNA follows: TGTGCCCAGCGGATTACCGGGGAGCTGTTTTTT.

This chain links TRBV4-1 with TRBJ1-5; D is uncertain. Trimming cost V 2 bases and J 8 bases, with 16 bases left between them. The CDR3 extends over 15 amino acids. Germline V gene lookup returns CDR1 MGHRA and CDR2 YSYEKL. Here the CDR3 reads CASSQSSTQIKPQHF. CDR3 bases: TGCGCCAGCAGCCAATCCTCGACTCAGATAAAGCCCCAGCATTTT.

This chain connects TRBV5-6 to TRBJ2-1; D is unclear. CDR3 size: 13 residues. From germline, CDR1 is SGHDT and CDR2 YYEEEE. Trimming stripped 1 base from V and 4 bases from J, with 6 bases between. CDR3 loop: CASSLSPYNEQFF. The DNA for the CDR3 is TGTGCCAGCAGCTTGTCACCTTACAATGAGCAGTTCTTC. The full variable domain, its missing parts supplied by reference TRBV5-6 and TRBJ2-1, is DAGVTQSPTHLIKTRGQQVTLRCSPKSGHDTVSWYQQALGQGPQFIFQYYEEEERQRGNFPDRFSGHQFPNYSSELNVNALLLGDSALYLCASSLSPYNEQFFGPGTRLTVL.

The chain links TRBV21-1 to TRBJ2-5. TRBV21-1 is a documented pseudogene. The CDR3 is 11 amino acids. The CDR3 DNA reads TGTGCCAGCAGAGAACAAGAGACCCAGTACTTC. The encoded protein is CASREQETQYF.

This clone has just one count. This chain joins TRBV4-3 and TRBJ2-7; 12 bases align to TRBD2. V lost 3 bases, J lost 7 bases, and 10 bases stayed unmatched. CDR3 size: 16 residues. The germline V gene has CDR1 LGHNA and CDR2 YSLEER. CDR3 loop: CASSQVGLAGAGEQYF. CDR3 coding DNA: TGCGCCAGCAGCCAGGTGGGACTAGCGGGCGCGGGGGAGCAGTACTTC.

The J gene is TRBJ2-1, the V gene TRBV28; D possibly uses TRBD1 or TRBD2 (5 bases each). The CDR3 spans 14 residues. Looked up from germline, CDR1 is MDHEN and CDR2 is SYDVKM. V was clipped by 5 bases and J by 5 bases, with 13 bases between them. Here the CDR3 reads CASSPGTFHNEQFF. The CDR3 region has the DNA TGTGCCAGCAGTCCCGGGACCTTTCACAATGAGCAGTTCTTC.

In DNA, the CDR3 is TGCGCCAGCAGCCAAGATGTCCTCTACCGGCTTACCTACGAGCAGTACTTC. Protein sequence: CASSQDVLYRLTYEQYF. This chain uses TRBV4-3 with TRBJ2-7; no definite D call. V shed 0 bases and J shed 2 bases, with 17 bases lying between them. Per germline, CDR1 LGHNA and CDR2 YSLEER. This CDR3 contains 17 residues.

The chain carries TRBV19 and TRBJ2-3; 11 nucleotides match TRBD2. The CDR3 is 14 amino acids. Germline CDR1 reads LNHDA; CDR2 reads SQIVND (reference sequence). Trimming cost V 6 bases and J 4 bases; bases outside gene matches: 3. The CDR3, as DNA: TGTGCCAGTAGCCCGGGACTAGCGGCAGATACGCAGTATTTT. It translates to CASSPGLAADTQYF.

This chain uses TRBV11-2 with TRBJ1-2, with D perhaps TRBD1 (6 bases). The CDR3 runs 15 residues. Germline loops: CDR1 SGHAT, CDR2 FQNNGV. Trimming removed 0 bases from V and 7 bases from J, with 15 bases in between. The CDR3 here is CASSLEGQGRRGYTF. The DNA of the CDR3 is TGTGCCAGCAGCTTAGAAGGGCAGGGGAGGCGTGGCTACACCTTC.

The chain employs TRBV7-9 and TRBJ1-2, with D maybe TRBD1 (5 bases). The CDR3 contains 16 residues. Trimming pared 4 bases from V and 2 bases from J, leaving 17 bases between. CDR1 and CDR2 from the germline V gene are SEHNR and FQNEAQ (reference sequence). DNA of the CDR3: TGTGCCAGCAGCTCCAAGGCGGGGGTAACGAACTATGGCTACACCTTC. Protein sequence: CASSSKAGVTNYGYTF.

V gene TRBV7-9 combines with J gene TRBJ2-4, with 9 bases identical to TRBD1. The V and J ends lost 4 bases and 7 bases, in that order; junction bases with no gene match: 5. This CDR3 spans 14 amino acids. CDR1 is SEHNR, CDR2 FQNEAQ, per germline (reference sequence). CDR3 in amino acids: CASSSRQGVNIQYF. The CDR3, as DNA: TGTGCCAGCAGCTCCCGACAGGGGGTGAACATTCAGTACTTC.

This clone turned up a few times. The chain links TRBV7-2 to TRBJ2-4; D call uncertain. Per the germline V gene, CDR1 is SGHTA and CDR2 is FQGNSA. CDR3 length equals 12 residues. V lost 2 bases, J lost 6 bases, and 5 bases lay in between. The CDR3 DNA sequence: TGTGCCAGCAGCTTAATGGGAAACATTCAGTACTTC. Translating it yields CASSLMGNIQYF.

The table lists this clone with a count of one. This CDR3 reads CASSFPGQALSGYTF. The CDR3 nucleotides are TGTGCCAGCAGCTTCCCGGGACAGGCATTGAGTGGCTACACCTTC. The genes are TRBV7-9 and TRBJ1-2; 8 bases match TRBD1. The CDR3 spans 15 residues. The V gene end was trimmed by 3 bases and the J gene end by 7 bases; junction bases not matched to a gene: 10. Germline-derived CDR1 and CDR2 are SEHNR and FQNEAQ (reference sequence).

The chain combines TRBV29-1 with TRBJ1-2; D gene ambiguous. Germline V gives CDR1 SQVTM, CDR2 ANQGSEA. Trimming took off 7 bases at V and 8 bases at J, with 14 bases between the two ends. The CDR3 is made up of 11 amino acids. The CDR3 coding sequence is TGCAGCGCAGTTTCGCTAGGGGGCTACACCTTC. It is translated as CSAVSLGGYTF.

The J gene is TRBJ2-1, the V gene TRBV15; D uncertain. CDR3 size: 15 residues. Germline V gene data show CDR1 as LNHNV and CDR2 as YYDKDF (reference sequence). Deletions cut 0 bases from V and 0 bases from J, with 6 bases between. CDR3 sequence: CATSREGNSYNEQFF. The CDR3 DNA sequence: TGTGCCACCAGCAGAGAGGGGAACTCCTACAATGAGCAGTTCTTC.